Below are 21 T cell receptor beta chains sequenced from a single sample in a study of blood T cell repertoires in COVID-19. Sequencing was performed with immunoSEQ multiplex PCR; in TCRdb, only in-frame clones are kept and a portion is missing. The sample holds tens of thousands of clones, about 88% seen once. Sequencing input: peripheral blood. The receptors shown here come from a woman aged 70 to 79 in a cohort sampled during active COVID-19.

V gene TRBV7-9 combines with J gene TRBJ2-1; D perhaps matches TRBD2 (5 bases). From germline, CDR1 is SEHNR and CDR2 FQNEAQ (reference sequence). The CDR3 runs to 16 residues. V lost 2 bases, J lost 6 bases, and 17 bases lay in between. The CDR3 DNA is TGTGCCAGCAGCTTATCCAGCGGTAGTTTAGCCAATGAGCAGTTCTTC. It is translated as CASSLSSGSLANEQFF.

V gene TRBV10-3 combines with J gene TRBJ2-1; 10 bases line up with TRBD2. This CDR3 spans 15 amino acids. The V segment lost 7 bases and the J segment 9 bases; nucleotides outside the gene matches: 12. Per germline, CDR1 ENHRY and CDR2 SYGVKD. The CDR3 nucleotides read TGTGCCATCAAGGCTAGCGGGAGTCGTACGGCTGAGCAGTTCTTC. It yields the protein CAIKASGSRTAEQFF.

The rearrangement uses TRBV10-3 and TRBJ1-6; the D gene is possibly TRBD1 (6 bases). Germline CDR1 ENHRY, CDR2 SYGVKD. This CDR3 is built from 14 residues. Trimming took 4 bases from V and 5 from J, leaving 9 bases between them. DNA for the CDR3: TGTGCCATCAGTGGACAGGCCAATAATTCACCCCTCCACTTT. It codes for CAISGQANNSPLHF.

This CDR3 is CASSHGGLAVSYEQYF. The CDR3 coding sequence is TGTGCCAGCAGCCACGGGGGACTAGCGGTCTCCTACGAGCAGTACTTC. The V gene is TRBV7-2, the J gene TRBJ2-7, with 11 positions matching TRBD2. The CDR3 extends over 16 amino acids. From germline, CDR1 is SGHTA and CDR2 FQGNSA. Unmatched junction bases numbered 6, after V lost 5 bases and J lost 0 bases.

This chain uses TRBV30 with TRBJ2-7, with 9 nucleotides matching TRBD2. J gave up 3 bases and V 3 bases, and 3 bases lay outside the gene matches. CDR3 size: 13 residues. Germline CDR1 and CDR2: GTSNPN and SVGIG (reference sequence). CDR3 in amino acids: CAWRTSGSYEQYF. Here the CDR3 DNA reads TGTGCCTGGAGGACTAGCGGTAGCTACGAGCAGTACTTC.

The chain combines TRBV4-2 with TRBJ2-2; possibly TRBD2 for D (5 bases). Trimming left V 0 bases short and J 4 bases short, with 18 bases between. The germline V gene encodes CDR1 LGHNA and CDR2 YNFKEQ. This CDR3 is 18 amino acids long. As DNA, the CDR3 is TGTGCCAGCAGCCAAGATCAGGTTCGGGCTAGCAGCACCGGGGAGCTGTTTTTT. It specifies CASSQDQVRASSTGELFF.

The rearrangement uses TRBV6-5 and TRBJ2-1; D perhaps matches TRBD2 (6 bases). The germline CDR1 and CDR2 sequences are MNHEY and SVGAGI. This CDR3 spans 13 amino acids. V was clipped by 8 bases and J by 2 bases, with 10 bases between them. CDR3 sequence: CASSAGPYNEQFF. CDR3 DNA: TGTGCCAGCTCCGCGGGGCCCTACAATGAGCAGTTCTTC.

The CDR3 sequence: CASSPGTSGTGFTQYF. Written as DNA, the CDR3 is TGTGCCAGCTCCCCCGGGACTAGCGGGACTGGCTTTACGCAGTATTTT. V is TRBV18 and J is TRBJ2-3; 13 bases map to TRBD2. CDR1 and CDR2 (germline): KGHSH, LQKENI. This CDR3 region has 16 residues. Losses at the gene ends were 6 bases for V and 8 bases for J; bases not matched to a gene: 11. The full variable domain, in which reference TRBV18 and TRBJ2-3 provide the parts outside the CDR3, is NAGVMQNPRHLVRRRGQEARLRCSPMKGHSHVYWYRQLPEEGLKFMVYLQKENIIDESGMPKERFSAEFPKEGPSILRIQQVVRGDSAAYFCASSPGTSGTGFTQYFGPGTRLTVL.

This chain joins TRBV4-1 and TRBJ2-1, with D possibly being TRBD2 (7 bases). Looked up from germline, CDR1 is MGHRA and CDR2 is YSYEKL. The CDR3 sequence is 16 residues long. Trimming took off 4 bases at V and 3 bases at J, with 16 bases between the two ends. The DNA for the CDR3 is TGCGCCAGCAGCCCAGACCGGGGGGCTATCTACAATGAGCAGTTCTTC. Translated: CASSPDRGAIYNEQFF.

The chain carries TRBV9 and TRBJ1-3; D may be TRBD1 (6 bases). The V end lost 1 base, the J end lost 2 bases, and 22 bases lay between the germline ends. Looked up from germline, CDR1 is SGDLS and CDR2 is YYNGEE. The CDR3 length is 19 residues. The CDR3 DNA reads as TGTGCCAGCAGCGTAAACCCGATAACCAGGGGTAAAACTGGAAACACCATATATTTT. Translated, it gives CASSVNPITRGKTGNTIYF.

The J gene is TRBJ2-7, the V gene TRBV7-2, with a possible D match to TRBD2 (5 bases). This CDR3 is 14 amino acids long. Germline V gene data show CDR1 as SGHTA and CDR2 as FQGNSA. V gave up 6 bases and J gave up 0 bases, with 12 bases separating them. CDR3 in amino acids: CASRPGSSSYEQYF. The CDR3 region has the DNA TGTGCCAGCAGACCGGGAAGCAGCTCCTACGAGCAGTACTTC. Using reference TRBV7-2 and TRBJ2-7 for the parts outside the CDR3, the full variable domain is GAGVSQSPSNKVTEKGKDVELRCDPISGHTALYWYRQSLGQGLEFLIYFQGNSAPDKSGLPSDRFSAERTGGSVSTLTIQRTQQEDSAVYLCASRPGSSSYEQYFGPGTRLTVT.

The chain joins TRBV2 to TRBJ2-1; 16 nucleotides agree with TRBD2. Trimming took 6 bases from V and 6 from J; bases not matched to a gene: 5. The CDR3 has 16 amino acids. Per germline, CDR1 SNHLY and CDR2 FYNNEI. The CDR3 loop is CASRAGLAGGPNEQFF. CDR3 sequence (DNA): TGTGCCAGCAGGGCGGGACTAGCGGGAGGGCCCAATGAGCAGTTCTTC.

The rearrangement joins TRBV5-1 to TRBJ2-5, with 8 bases identical to TRBD2. CDR3 length: 15 amino acids. Germline CDR1 reads SGHRS; CDR2 reads YFSETQ. Unmatched junction bases numbered 5, after V lost 0 bases and J lost 4 bases. The CDR3 region has the DNA TGCGCCAGCAGCTTGGCGGGAGGGCCATCAGAGACCCAGTACTTC. Translation gives CASSLAGGPSETQYF.

The chain recombines TRBV7-2 with TRBJ2-3; D is possibly TRBD2 (5 bases). Germline V gene lookup returns CDR1 SGHTA and CDR2 FQGNSA. The CDR3 consists of 14 residues. Trimming removed 6 bases at V and 2 bases at J, with 12 bases between. CDR3 protein: CASRDPDYTDTQYF. The DNA for the CDR3 is TGTGCCAGCAGGGACCCAGACTACACAGATACGCAGTATTTT.

The V gene is TRBV11-2, the J gene TRBJ2-3; TRBD2 matches 9 bases. This CDR3 region has 15 residues. The germline CDR1 and CDR2 sequences are SGHAT and FQNNGV. J was trimmed by 4 bases and V by 1 base; bases with no gene match: 3. The chain's CDR3 is CASSLGAGGSDTQYF. The CDR3 nucleotides are TGTGCCAGCAGCTTAGGGGCGGGAGGGTCAGATACGCAGTATTTT.

V is TRBV28 and J is TRBJ2-7; the match to TRBD1 covers 7 bases. J gave up 3 bases and V 5 bases, and 10 bases lay outside the gene matches. The CDR3 is 15 amino acids. Germline CDR1 and CDR2: MDHEN and SYDVKM. Written as DNA, the CDR3 is TGTGCCAGCAGTACAAAGACAGGGAACAGCTACGAGCAGTACTTC. The encoded protein is CASSTKTGNSYEQYF.

The chain recombines TRBV30 with TRBJ2-7; 7 bases match TRBD1. Germline V gene lookup returns CDR1 GTSNPN and CDR2 SVGIG (reference sequence). V gave up 4 bases and J gave up 4 bases; unmatched junction bases: 7. There are 13 residues in the CDR3. The CDR3 DNA is TGTGCCTGGACTTCGGGACAGCCTTACGAGCAGTACTTC. It codes for CAWTSGQPYEQYF.

J is TRBJ2-7 and V is TRBV7-9; 9 bases line up with TRBD1. Germline V gene sequence: CDR1 SEHNR, CDR2 FQNEAQ (reference sequence). This CDR3 is built from 18 residues. Trimming cost V 6 bases and J 0 bases; bases outside gene matches: 15. Here the CDR3 DNA reads TGTGCCAGCAGACCCACTACTAACCGGACAGGGGACTCCTACGAGCAGTACTTC. This translates into CASRPTTNRTGDSYEQYF.

The V call is TRBV5-1, the J call TRBJ2-3; D gene unclear. The CDR3 has 15 residues. V lost 1 base, J lost 1 base, and 10 bases lay in between. Germline V lookup: CDR1 SGHRS, CDR2 YFSETQ. For the CDR3, the DNA is TGCGCCAGCAGCTTGTTTTCCCAGGGCACAGATACGCAGTATTTT. It translates to CASSLFSQGTDTQYF.

The chain recombines TRBV11-2 with TRBJ2-7, with D unresolved. The germline V gene encodes CDR1 SGHAT and CDR2 FQNNGV. The ends were cut back, 6 bases at V and 3 bases at J, with 15 bases in the middle. The length of the CDR3 is 14 residues. The chain's CDR3 is CASSQDISRYEQYF. DNA of the CDR3: TGTGCCAGCAGTCAAGACATCTCCCGCTACGAGCAGTACTTC.

This clone is medium-sized in the sample. V usage is TRBV9 and J usage is TRBJ1-2; TRBD1 matches 9 bases. The trim removed 3 bases at V and 4 bases at J, leaving 4 bases unmatched. Germline V gene sequence: CDR1 SGDLS, CDR2 YYNGEE. The CDR3 spans 14 residues. The DNA for the CDR3 is TGTGCCAGCAGCGGGGGGACAGGGACCTATGGCTACACCTTC. It specifies CASSGGTGTYGYTF.